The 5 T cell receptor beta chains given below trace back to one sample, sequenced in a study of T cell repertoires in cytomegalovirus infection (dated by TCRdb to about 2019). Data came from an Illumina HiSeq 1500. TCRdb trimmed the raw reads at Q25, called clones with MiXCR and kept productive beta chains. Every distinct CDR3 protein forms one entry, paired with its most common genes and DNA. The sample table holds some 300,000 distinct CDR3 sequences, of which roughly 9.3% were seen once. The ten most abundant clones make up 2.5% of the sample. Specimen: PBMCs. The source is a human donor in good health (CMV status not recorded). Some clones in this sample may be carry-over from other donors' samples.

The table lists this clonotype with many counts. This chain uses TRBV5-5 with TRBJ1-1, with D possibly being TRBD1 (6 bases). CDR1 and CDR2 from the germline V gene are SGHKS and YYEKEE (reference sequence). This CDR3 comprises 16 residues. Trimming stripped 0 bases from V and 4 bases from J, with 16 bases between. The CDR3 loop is CASSLGAGVLGTEAFF. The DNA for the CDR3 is TGTGCCAGCAGCTTGGGGGCAGGGGTATTGGGCACTGAAGCTTTCTTT. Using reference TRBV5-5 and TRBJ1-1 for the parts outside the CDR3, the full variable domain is DAGVTQSPTHLIKTRGQQVTLRCSPISGHKSVSWYQQVLGQGPQFIFQYYEKEERGRGNFPDRFSARQFPNYSSELNVNALLLGDSALYLCASSLGAGVLGTEAFFGQGTRLTVV.

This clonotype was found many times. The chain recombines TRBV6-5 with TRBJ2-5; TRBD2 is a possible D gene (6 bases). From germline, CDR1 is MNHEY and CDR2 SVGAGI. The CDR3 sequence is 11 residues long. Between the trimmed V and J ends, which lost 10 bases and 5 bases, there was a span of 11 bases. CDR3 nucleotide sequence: TGTGCCACCTTCCGGGGGGAGACCCAGTACTTC. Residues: CATFRGETQYF.

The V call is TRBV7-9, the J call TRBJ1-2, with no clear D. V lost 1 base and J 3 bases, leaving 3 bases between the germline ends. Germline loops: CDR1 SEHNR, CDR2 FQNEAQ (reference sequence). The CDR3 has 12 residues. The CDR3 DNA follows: TGTGCCAGCAGCTTAGATTACTATGGCTACACCTTC. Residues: CASSLDYYGYTF.

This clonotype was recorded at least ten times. The CDR3 coding sequence is TGTGCCAGCAGCTTGGTGGGGTCAAACATTCAGTACTTC. Translating it yields CASSLVGSNIQYF. The V gene is TRBV5-5, the J gene TRBJ2-4; no firm D call. The CDR3 runs 13 residues. Germline V lookup: CDR1 SGHKS, CDR2 YYEKEE (reference sequence). V was cut by 0 bases and J by 6 bases, with 7 bases left in between.

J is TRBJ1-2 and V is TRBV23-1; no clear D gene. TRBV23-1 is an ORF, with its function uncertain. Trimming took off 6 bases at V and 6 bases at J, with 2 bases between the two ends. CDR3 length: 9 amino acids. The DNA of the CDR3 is TGCGCCAGCAGAGATGGCTACACCTTC. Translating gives CASRDGYTF.